The clone carrying this TCR beta chain was observed at least ten times. Its antigen is currently unknown. Preparing the TCRbeta library involved the use of unique molecular identifiers. TCRdb re-called the PCR reads with MiXCR, one entry per CDR3 protein. This sample carries 140,000 to 150,000 distinct CDR3 sequences, 8% to 10% of them seen once, and the ten largest clones take roughly 20%. These data belong to a study of T-cell reconstitution after alpha-beta-depleted transplantation in children. Findings and caveats of the study: Expanded graft clones, several hundred of them, were reportedly the source of alpha-beta T cells about two months after transplant. T-cell counts and diversity at one year following transplant were attributed mainly to newly produced T cells. Surviving recipient T cells and thymic progenitors accounted for the high day-60 TCRbeta diversity observed in some patients.

The CDR3 extends over 15 amino acids. Per germline, CDR1 MDHEN and CDR2 SYDVKM. V was clipped by 2 bases and J by 4 bases, with 12 bases between them. The chain recombines TRBV28 with TRBJ2-1, with D possibly matching TRBD2 (6 bases). The receptor was derived from a female patient under 10 years old who had a stem cell transplant for congenital amegakaryocytic thrombocytopenia, so the T cells may come from the graft donor. The sample consisted of PBMCs, mostly from graft donor cells, taken 180 days after TCRalphabeta/CD19-depleted stem cell transplant. In nucleotides, the CDR3 is TGTGCCAGCAGTTTAGGGACTGGGGAGTACAATGAGCAGTTCTTC. Its translation is CASSLGTGEYNEQFF.